The T cell receptor (beta chain) under discussion was sequenced for a study of cytomegalovirus exposure and HLA in healthy donors. General study findings and limits: Rare sequences made up most TCRs, while some public TCRs were found in many donors.

Measured with immunoSEQ multiplex PCR; TCRdb has only the in-frame clones, and not every one. This sample carries about 100,000 clones, 90% to 97% of them seen once, and the ten largest clones take roughly 0.7%. Comment on this clone: Its antigen remains unidentified.

The CDR3 totals 14 residues. J lost 4 bases, V lost 4 bases, and 7 bases had no gene match. Per germline, CDR1 SGHRS and CDR2 YFSETQ. The chain has TRBV5-1 and TRBJ2-7, with 8 nucleotides matching TRBD1. The clonotype comes from a woman aged 18-35 years in good health and CMV-seronegative. The specimen was PBMCs. The CDR3 nucleotides read TGCGCCAGCAGCAACACGGACAGGGAGTACGAGCAGTACTTC. This gives the protein CASSNTDREYEQYF. The complete variable domain, with remaining parts taken from reference TRBV5-1 and TRBJ2-7, reads KAGVTQTPRYLIKTRGQQVTLSCSPISGHRSVSWYQQTPGQGLQFLFEYFSETQRNKGNFPGRFSGRQFSNSRSEMNVSTLELGDSALYLCASSNTDREYEQYFGPGTRLTVT.